Shown below are 26 T cell receptor beta chains from a single sample sequenced in a study of regulatory T cells in long-lasting Graves disease. Documented time point: newly diagnosed GD, antithyroid drugs for less than 3 months. Researchers made the TCR library from RNA that was extracted from PBMCs. Combining iRepertoire HTBI primers with Arm-PCR of CDR3 regions, the authors built TCR beta libraries. MiXCR, applied by TCRdb to the multiplex PCR reads, yields one record per CDR3 protein. The sample contains approximately 480,000 distinct CDR3 sequences, around 15% of which appear only once. These data were likewise used in another study, on T cells in Graves' hyperthyroidism and ophthalmopathy.

Sequencing was performed on peripheral blood mononuclear cells (PBMCs), taken at new diagnosis, from a patient treated with antithyroid drugs. All receptors derive from a middle-aged man with Graves disease.

In its sample, this clonotype was seen many times. The chain links TRBV6-9 to TRBJ2-5; TRBD2 aligns across 7 bases. The CDR3 has 13 amino acids. V was clipped by 4 bases and J by 4 bases; unmatched bases: 3. CDR1 is MNHGY, CDR2 SVAAGI, per germline. Here the CDR3 DNA reads TGTGCCAGCAGTTGGGGGGGGGGAGAGACCCAGTACTTC. Amino acid sequence: CASSWGGGETQYF.

This clonotype was seen at least ten times. The chain recombines TRBV5-1 with TRBJ2-1, with 10 bases matching TRBD2. This CDR3 has 16 amino acids. With V trimmed by 0 bases and J by 4 bases, 4 bases remained unmatched. Germline V lookup: CDR1 SGHRS, CDR2 YFSETQ. CDR3 residues: CASSLGGLAEYNEQFF. In nucleotides, the CDR3 is TGCGCCAGCAGCTTGGGAGGACTAGCGGAGTACAATGAGCAGTTCTTC.

This clonotype was counted many times. This chain joins TRBV12-3 or TRBV12-4 and TRBJ1-2; D gene uncertain. V was clipped by 6 bases and J by 3 bases, with 17 bases between them. The CDR3 spans 15 residues. CDR3 in amino acids: CASSQDTFIYYGYTF. The CDR3 DNA reads TGTGCCAGCAGCCAAGACACCTTCATATACTATGGCTACACCTTC.

This clonotype has a count of ten or more. The rearrangement links TRBV7-3 to TRBJ2-2, with 12 nucleotides matching TRBD2. The CDR3 has 17 residues. Germline CDR1 is SGHTA and CDR2 is FQGTGA. The trim removed 2 bases at V and 3 bases at J, leaving 4 bases unmatched. CDR3 residues: CASSLSLAGGDTGELFF. In nucleotides, the CDR3 is TGTGCCAGCAGCTTATCCCTAGCGGGAGGGGACACCGGGGAGCTGTTTTTT.

This clonotype appeared many times. The chain recombines TRBV11-2 with TRBJ2-7; D unclear. CDR3 size: 12 residues. The V end was cut by 4 bases, the J end by 6 bases, with 10 bases between. Germline lookup yields CDR1 SGHAT and CDR2 FQNNGV. DNA for the CDR3: TGTGCCAGCAGCTCCATTATGAGCGAGCAGTACTTC. This encodes CASSSIMSEQYF.

Regarding this clonotype: One base separates it from a far larger clone, so it is likely a read error. The genes are TRBV11-3 and TRBJ2-3; D is perhaps TRBD2 (5 bases). Germline lookup yields CDR1 SGHNT and CDR2 YENEEA. Between the trimmed V and J ends, which lost 6 bases and 6 bases, there was a span of 16 bases. The CDR3 is 14 amino acids. The CDR3 sequence: CASSPLTNGDTQYF. CDR3 sequence (DNA): TGTGCCAGCAGTCCACTGACTAACGGCGATACGCAGTATTTT.

The rearrangement joins TRBV27 to TRBJ2-5; 7 bases line up with TRBD1. The V segment lost 5 bases and the J segment 5 bases; nucleotides outside the gene matches: 5. CDR3 length equals 13 residues. In germline, CDR1 is MNHEY, CDR2 SMNVEV (reference sequence). The CDR3 reads CASSANRGETQYF. In nucleotides, the CDR3 is TGTGCCAGCAGTGCGAACAGGGGTGAGACCCAGTACTTC.

Of note for this clonotype: Since a much larger clone is just one base distant, this may be a read error. This chain connects TRBV20-1 to TRBJ1-1; TRBD1 aligns across 7 bases. This CDR3 comprises 16 residues. From germline, CDR1 is DFQATT and CDR2 SNEGSKA (reference sequence). CDR3 protein: CSASSPQGKSNTKAFF. The CDR3 coding sequence is TGCAGTGCGAGTTCCCCACAGGGGAAATCGAACACTAAAGCTTTCTTT.

In the case of this clonotype: It may be a read error: a sequence one base away is much more abundant. V and J are TRBV20-1 and TRBJ2-3; 9 nucleotides agree with TRBD1. The CDR3 has 15 residues. Germline V gives CDR1 DFQATT, CDR2 SNEGSKA (reference sequence). The CDR3 reads CGAHPTGGYTDTQYF. The CDR3 region has the DNA TGCGGTGCTCACCCGACAGGGGGGTATACAGATACGCAGTATTTT.

At least ten counts were recorded for this clonotype. The V and J genes are TRBV5-8 and TRBJ2-5; unclear D gene. Trimming took off 0 bases at V and 2 bases at J, with 5 bases between the two ends. The CDR3 length is 13 residues. CDR1 SGHTS and CDR2 YDEGEE come from the germline V gene. The CDR3 bases are TGTGCCAGCAGCTTGGTCATTCAAGAGACCCAGTACTTC. It is translated as CASSLVIQETQYF.

In its sample, this clonotype was seen a few times. The rearrangement links TRBV12-3 or TRBV12-4 to TRBJ2-5; 8 nucleotides match TRBD2. The CDR3 runs to 16 residues. V shed 6 bases and J 1 base; nucleotides not matched to a gene: 10. CDR3 protein: CASSPTHLAGQETQYF. In DNA, the CDR3 is TGTGCCAGCAGCCCTACCCACCTAGCGGGCCAAGAGACCCAGTACTTC.

This clonotype was found a few times. The CDR3 region has the DNA TGTGCCATCAGGGCGGACAGTTTTCAAGAGACCCAGTACTTC. This translates into CAIRADSFQETQYF. The J gene is TRBJ2-5, the V gene TRBV10-3; tentative D call: TRBD1 (6 bases). Deletions cut 6 bases from V and 2 bases from J, with 13 bases between. This CDR3 has 14 amino acids. Per the germline V gene, CDR1 is ENHRY and CDR2 is SYGVKD.

V and J are TRBV5-6 and TRBJ2-7; 10 nucleotides align to TRBD2. The CDR3 extends over 16 amino acids. Germline V CDR1 and CDR2: SGHDT, YYEEEE. The V gene end was trimmed by 4 bases and the J gene end by 6 bases; junction bases not matched to a gene: 13. CDR3 DNA: TGTGCCAGCAGCCTATCGAAGGCTAGCGGGAGACCCGAGCAGTACTTC. It encodes CASSLSKASGRPEQYF.

There are a few counts of this clonotype. V gene TRBV12-3 or TRBV12-4 combines with J gene TRBJ1-2, with TRBD1 matching over 7 bases. The trim removed 6 bases at V and 7 bases at J, leaving 8 bases unmatched. CDR3 length: 13 amino acids. CDR3 region: CASSLDRDCGYTF. CDR3 nucleotides: TGTGCCAGCAGCCTTGACAGGGACTGTGGCTACACCTTC.

The chain links TRBV19 to TRBJ1-5; D ambiguous. This CDR3 contains 12 residues. The V gene's germline CDR1 is LNHDA and CDR2 SQIVND (reference sequence). V was clipped by 5 bases and J by 15 bases, with 17 bases between them. This CDR3 is CASSSGPLVWHF. The CDR3 bases are TGTGCCAGTAGTTCGGGCCCCCTTGTCTGGCATTTT.

On this clonotype: Since a much larger clone is just one base distant, this may be a read error. The V call is TRBV29-1, the J call TRBJ2-7; possibly TRBD1 or TRBD2 for D (5 bases each). This CDR3 is 12 amino acids long. The V gene's germline CDR1 is SQVTM and CDR2 ANQGSEA. Between the trimmed V and J ends, which lost 3 bases and 3 bases, there was a span of 9 bases. The CDR3 here is CSVDGGLYEQYF. In DNA form, the CDR3 reads TGCAGCGTTGATGGGGGTCTCTACGAGCAGTACTTC.

This clonotype was counted many times. The chain carries TRBV20-1 and TRBJ2-7; 9 nucleotides line up with TRBD1. J gave up 2 bases and V 3 bases, and 5 bases lay outside the gene matches. This CDR3 spans 14 amino acids. Germline CDR1 DFQATT, CDR2 SNEGSKA (reference sequence). Here the CDR3 reads CSARKDRGTYEQYF. For the CDR3, the DNA is TGCAGTGCTAGGAAGGACAGGGGAACCTACGAGCAGTACTTC.

The J gene is TRBJ2-3, the V gene TRBV10-3; D unclear. The V end was cut by 3 bases, the J end by 0 bases, with 7 bases between. This CDR3 has 14 amino acids. CDR1 and CDR2 (germline): ENHRY, SYGVKD. The CDR3 reads CAISDARSTDTQYF. CDR3 in DNA: TGTGCCATCAGTGACGCTCGTAGCACAGATACGCAGTATTTT.

This clonotype was counted many times. V is TRBV11-2 and J is TRBJ2-1, with 9 bases matching TRBD2. Germline V gene data show CDR1 as SGHAT and CDR2 as FQNNGV. This CDR3 comprises 18 residues. With 4 bases clipped from V and 7 bases from J, the junction kept 17 bases outside the gene matches. The CDR3 is CASSSHLASGIWRNEQFF. In DNA form, the CDR3 reads TGTGCCAGCAGCTCTCACCTCGCTAGCGGGATCTGGCGAAATGAGCAGTTCTTC.

The sample holds many counts of this clonotype. This chain joins TRBV6-9 and TRBJ1-1; a weak D match, TRBD1 (6 bases). V dropped 3 bases and J dropped 4 bases, with 15 bases sitting between them. This CDR3 region has 15 residues. Germline V gene lookup returns CDR1 MNHGY and CDR2 SVAAGI. In nucleotides, the CDR3 is TGTGCCAGCAGTTACATGGAAAGGGGGAGCACTGAAGCTTTCTTT. Its protein is CASSYMERGSTEAFF.

In DNA, the CDR3 is TGCGCCAGCAGCAAGGGACAGGGCGAGCAGTACTTC. Protein: CASSKGQGEQYF. V is TRBV5-1 and J is TRBJ2-7, with 9 bases aligning to TRBD1. Trimming took 4 bases from V and 6 from J; bases not matched to a gene: 2. Germline values: CDR1 SGHRS, CDR2 YFSETQ. This CDR3 spans 12 amino acids. Together with reference TRBV5-1 and TRBJ2-7, the CDR3 gives the full variable domain: KAGVTQTPRYLIKTRGQQVTLSCSPISGHRSVSWYQQTPGQGLQFLFEYFSETQRNKGNFPGRFSGRQFSNSRSEMNVSTLELGDSALYLCASSKGQGEQYFGPGTRLTVT.

The chain carries TRBV6-9 and TRBJ1-5, with TRBD1 as a possible D gene (5 bases). Germline CDR1 reads MNHGY; CDR2 reads SVAAGI. With 3 bases removed from V and 3 bases from J, the gap between germline ends came to 12 bases. The CDR3 is 15 residues long. CDR3: CASSYDGHLNQPQHF. DNA for the CDR3: TGTGCCAGCAGTTACGATGGACACCTCAATCAGCCCCAGCATTTT.

The CDR3 nucleotides read TGTGCCAGCAGTTTAAGACTAGCGGGAGGGAAAGATACGCAGTATTTT. As protein: CASSLRLAGGKDTQYF. The chain has TRBV12-3 or TRBV12-4 and TRBJ2-3, with 14 nucleotides matching TRBD2. This CDR3 region has 16 residues. V shed 2 bases and J 5 bases; nucleotides not matched to a gene: 3.

The V gene is TRBV20-1, the J gene TRBJ1-2; D remains ambiguous. The CDR3 sequence is 15 residues long. Between the trimmed V and J ends, which lost 5 bases and 2 bases, there was a span of 18 bases. The V gene's germline CDR1 is DFQATT and CDR2 SNEGSKA (reference sequence). The CDR3 nucleotides read TGCAGTGCTTATCCTAGCGAGACCACGAACTATGGCTACACCTTC. Its translation: CSAYPSETTNYGYTF.

Notes on this clonotype: This may be a read error: a much more frequent sequence differs by one nucleotide. The rearrangement uses TRBV27 and TRBJ2-1; D possibly corresponds to TRBD2 (6 bases). Germline CDR1 and CDR2: MNHEY and SMNVEV (reference sequence). V lost 5 bases to trimming and J lost 10 bases, with 24 bases between them. CDR3 size: 16 residues. The CDR3 coding sequence is TGTGCCAGCAGTGACAGAAACCGCGGCAAGGCGGGGGAGCAGTTCTTC. It codes for CASSDRNRGKAGEQFF.

The table lists this clonotype with many counts. This chain uses TRBV24-1 with TRBJ1-1, with TRBD1 as a possible D gene (5 bases). CDR3 length: 15 residues. CDR1 and CDR2 from the germline V gene are KGHDR and SFDVKD. V lost 5 bases and J 1 base, leaving 13 bases between the germline ends. For the CDR3, the DNA is TGTGCCACCAGTGCCCAGGCGGGGGGGAACACTGAAGCTTTCTTT. Translated, it gives CATSAQAGGNTEAFF.